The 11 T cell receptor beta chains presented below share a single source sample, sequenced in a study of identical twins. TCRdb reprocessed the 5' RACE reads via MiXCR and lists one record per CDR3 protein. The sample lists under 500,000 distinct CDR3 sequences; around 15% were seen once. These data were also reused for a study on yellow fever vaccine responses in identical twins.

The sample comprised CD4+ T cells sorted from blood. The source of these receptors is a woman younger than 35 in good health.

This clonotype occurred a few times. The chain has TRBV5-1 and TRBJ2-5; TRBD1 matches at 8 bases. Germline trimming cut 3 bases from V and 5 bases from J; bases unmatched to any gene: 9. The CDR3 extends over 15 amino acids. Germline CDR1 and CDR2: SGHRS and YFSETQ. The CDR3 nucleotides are TGCGCCAGCAGCTCTGGACAGGGTATGGGGGAGACCCAGTACTTC. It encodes CASSSGQGMGETQYF.

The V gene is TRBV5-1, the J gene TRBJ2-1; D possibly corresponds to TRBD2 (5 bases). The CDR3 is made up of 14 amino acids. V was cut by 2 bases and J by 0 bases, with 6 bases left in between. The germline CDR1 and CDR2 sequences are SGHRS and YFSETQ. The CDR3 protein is CASSFAGSYNEQFF. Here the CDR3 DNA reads TGCGCCAGCAGCTTTGCGGGCTCCTACAATGAGCAGTTCTTC.

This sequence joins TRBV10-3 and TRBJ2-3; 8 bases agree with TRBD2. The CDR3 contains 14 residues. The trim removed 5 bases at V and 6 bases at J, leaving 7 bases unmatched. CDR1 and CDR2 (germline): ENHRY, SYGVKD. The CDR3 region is CAISSGSQYDTQYF. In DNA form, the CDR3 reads TGTGCCATCAGTAGCGGGAGTCAGTATGATACGCAGTATTTT.

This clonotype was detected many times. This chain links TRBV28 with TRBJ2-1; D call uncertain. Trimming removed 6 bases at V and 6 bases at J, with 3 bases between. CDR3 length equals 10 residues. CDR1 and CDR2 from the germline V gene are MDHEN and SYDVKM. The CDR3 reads CASSLNEQFF. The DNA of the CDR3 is TGTGCCAGCAGCCTCAATGAGCAGTTCTTC.

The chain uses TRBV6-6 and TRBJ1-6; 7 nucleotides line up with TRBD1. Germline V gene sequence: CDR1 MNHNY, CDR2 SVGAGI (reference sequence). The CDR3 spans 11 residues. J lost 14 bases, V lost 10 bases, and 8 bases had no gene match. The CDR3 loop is CATGGALTLHF. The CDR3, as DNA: TGTGCCACAGGGGGGGCCCTGACCCTCCACTTT.

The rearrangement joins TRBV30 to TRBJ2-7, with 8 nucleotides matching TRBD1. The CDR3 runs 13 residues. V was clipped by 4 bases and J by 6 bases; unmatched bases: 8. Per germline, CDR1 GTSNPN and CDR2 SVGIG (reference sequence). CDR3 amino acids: CAWNQDRGGEQYF. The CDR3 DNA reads TGTGCCTGGAACCAAGACAGGGGTGGCGAGCAGTACTTC.

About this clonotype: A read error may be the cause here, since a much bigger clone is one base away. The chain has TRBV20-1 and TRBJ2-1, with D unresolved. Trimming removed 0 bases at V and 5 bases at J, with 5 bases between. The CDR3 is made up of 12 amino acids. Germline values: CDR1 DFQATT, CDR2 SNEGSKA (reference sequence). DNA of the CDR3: TGCAGTGCTAGAGATCGGCACAATGAGCAGTTCTTC. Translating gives CSARDRHNEQFF.

This CDR3 is CASSSVGTLYEQYF. In DNA form, the CDR3 reads TGTGCCAGCAGTTCCGTTGGGACACTCTACGAGCAGTACTTC. The chain links TRBV27 to TRBJ2-7; D possibly corresponds to TRBD1 (6 bases). This CDR3 comprises 14 residues. CDR1 MNHEY and CDR2 SMNVEV come from the germline V gene (reference sequence). Trimming stripped 4 bases from V and 3 bases from J, with 13 bases between.

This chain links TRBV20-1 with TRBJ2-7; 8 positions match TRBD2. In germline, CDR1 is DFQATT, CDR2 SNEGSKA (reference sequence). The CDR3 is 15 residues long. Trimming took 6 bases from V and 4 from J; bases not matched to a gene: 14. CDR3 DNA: TGCAGTGCAGTGGGGGCGGGGGGCCCCCGGTACGAGCAGTACTTC. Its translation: CSAVGAGGPRYEQYF.

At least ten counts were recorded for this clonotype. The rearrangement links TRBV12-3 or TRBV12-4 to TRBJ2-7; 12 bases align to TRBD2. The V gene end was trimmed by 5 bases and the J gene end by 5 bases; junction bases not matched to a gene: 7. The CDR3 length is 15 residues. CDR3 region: CASSKTSGGVNEQYF. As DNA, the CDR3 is TGTGCCAGCAGTAAGACTAGCGGGGGAGTCAACGAGCAGTACTTC.

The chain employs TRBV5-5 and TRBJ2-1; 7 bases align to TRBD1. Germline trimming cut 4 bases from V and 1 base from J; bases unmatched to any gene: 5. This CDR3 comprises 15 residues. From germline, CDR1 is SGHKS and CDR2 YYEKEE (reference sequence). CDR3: CASSALGQSYNEQFF. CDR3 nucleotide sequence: TGTGCCAGCAGCGCCTTGGGACAGTCCTACAATGAGCAGTTCTTC. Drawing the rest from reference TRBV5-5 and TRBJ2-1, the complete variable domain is DAGVTQSPTHLIKTRGQQVTLRCSPISGHKSVSWYQQVLGQGPQFIFQYYEKEERGRGNFPDRFSARQFPNYSSELNVNALLLGDSALYLCASSALGQSYNEQFFGPGTRLTVL.